The 10 T cell receptor beta chains below all came from one sample that was sequenced in a study of blood T cell repertoires in COVID-19. Repertoires were generated with immunoSEQ multiplex PCR, while TCRdb's copy carries only in-frame clones and drops some. The sample lists about 59,000 clones; about 80% were seen once. Input material: peripheral blood. The receptor set was obtained from a man in his 60s with acute or convalescent COVID-19.

The V call is TRBV5-1, the J call TRBJ2-7; the D is unclear. The CDR3 consists of 13 residues. V was shortened by 1 base and J by 6 bases, with 11 bases between the two germline ends. The V gene's germline CDR1 is SGHRS and CDR2 YFSETQ. The CDR3 reads CASSLNGFAEQYF. DNA for the CDR3: TGCGCCAGCAGCTTGAACGGGTTCGCCGAGCAGTACTTC. Full variable domain (remainder filled in from reference TRBV5-1 and TRBJ2-7): KAGVTQTPRYLIKTRGQQVTLSCSPISGHRSVSWYQQTPGQGLQFLFEYFSETQRNKGNFPGRFSGRQFSNSRSEMNVSTLELGDSALYLCASSLNGFAEQYFGPGTRLTVT.

The chain links TRBV7-9 to TRBJ1-1; D not certain. In germline, CDR1 is SEHNR, CDR2 FQNEAQ (reference sequence). V lost 6 bases and J lost 6, with 17 bases in between. The CDR3 is made up of 14 amino acids. The CDR3 protein is CASRATVQSPEAFF. Here the CDR3 DNA reads TGTGCCAGCAGAGCGACCGTCCAGTCCCCTGAAGCTTTCTTT.

The genes are TRBV19 and TRBJ2-2, with D possibly matching TRBD1 (5 bases). This CDR3 is built from 16 residues. Germline V CDR1 and CDR2: LNHDA, SQIVND (reference sequence). V was pared by 8 bases and J by 4 bases, with 20 bases between. The CDR3 DNA is TGTGCCAGTGCGTTTCAGGGAATGAAACCCACCGGGGAGCTGTTTTTT. Translating gives CASAFQGMKPTGELFF.

This chain links TRBV21-1 with TRBJ2-7; TRBD1, the table's D call, lacks a check against the DNA. TRBV21-1 is labeled a pseudogene. This CDR3 has 17 residues. The CDR3 DNA reads TGTGCCAGCAGCAAATCCTCCAAAGGGGGAAACCCCTACGAGCAGTACTTC. Protein: CASSKSSKGGNPYEQYF.

V is TRBV4-1 and J is TRBJ1-5; D is ambiguous. Germline-derived CDR1 and CDR2 are MGHRA and YSYEKL. CDR3 size: 13 residues. Trimming left V 0 bases short and J 7 bases short, with 7 bases between. The CDR3 loop reads CASSQEQRQPQHF. As DNA, the CDR3 is TGCGCCAGCAGCCAAGAACAAAGACAGCCCCAGCATTTT.

V gene TRBV2 combines with J gene TRBJ2-1, with D perhaps matching TRBD2 (5 bases). Per germline, CDR1 SNHLY and CDR2 FYNNEI. The CDR3 length is 14 residues. The V and J ends lost 3 bases and 0 bases respectively, with 6 bases between them. The CDR3 nucleotides read TGTGCCAGCAGTGATGAGGGCTCCTACAATGAGCAGTTCTTC. Translating gives CASSDEGSYNEQFF.

The chain employs TRBV28 and TRBJ1-3; D gene ambiguous. CDR3 length: 17 amino acids. Germline CDR1 MDHEN, CDR2 SYDVKM. The ends were cut back, 2 bases at V and 0 bases at J, with 14 bases in the middle. For the CDR3, the DNA is TGTGCCAGCAGTTTAATAGGGAGGCTGAGCTCTGGAAACACCATATATTTT. This codes for CASSLIGRLSSGNTIYF.

V usage is TRBV19 and J usage is TRBJ1-6, with D possibly TRBD1 on 6 matching bases. CDR1 and CDR2 (germline): LNHDA, SQIVND (reference sequence). The CDR3 covers 14 residues. V shed 8 bases and J shed 3 bases, with 11 bases lying between them. CDR3 sequence reads: CASATGLYNSPLHF. For the CDR3, the DNA is TGTGCCAGTGCGACAGGACTCTATAATTCACCCCTCCACTTT.

This chain links TRBV18 with TRBJ2-1, with 14 bases identical to TRBD2. With V trimmed by 5 bases and J by 13 bases, 7 bases remained unmatched. This CDR3 is built from 14 residues. The germline V gene has CDR1 KGHSH and CDR2 LQKENI. The CDR3 DNA sequence: TGTGCCAGCTCAGCCGGGACTAGCGGGAGCGATCAGTTCTTC. This sequence encodes CASSAGTSGSDQFF.

This clone is a singleton in its sample. The CDR3 region has the DNA TGTGCCATCAGTGAGACTAGCGGGGGGTACGAGCAGTACTTC. Amino acids: CAISETSGGYEQYF. V usage is TRBV10-3 and J usage is TRBJ2-7, with TRBD2 identical over 12 bases. This CDR3 is 14 amino acids long. V shed 2 bases, J shed 4 bases, and the junction held 0 bases outside the gene matches. Germline V gene sequence: CDR1 ENHRY, CDR2 SYGVKD.